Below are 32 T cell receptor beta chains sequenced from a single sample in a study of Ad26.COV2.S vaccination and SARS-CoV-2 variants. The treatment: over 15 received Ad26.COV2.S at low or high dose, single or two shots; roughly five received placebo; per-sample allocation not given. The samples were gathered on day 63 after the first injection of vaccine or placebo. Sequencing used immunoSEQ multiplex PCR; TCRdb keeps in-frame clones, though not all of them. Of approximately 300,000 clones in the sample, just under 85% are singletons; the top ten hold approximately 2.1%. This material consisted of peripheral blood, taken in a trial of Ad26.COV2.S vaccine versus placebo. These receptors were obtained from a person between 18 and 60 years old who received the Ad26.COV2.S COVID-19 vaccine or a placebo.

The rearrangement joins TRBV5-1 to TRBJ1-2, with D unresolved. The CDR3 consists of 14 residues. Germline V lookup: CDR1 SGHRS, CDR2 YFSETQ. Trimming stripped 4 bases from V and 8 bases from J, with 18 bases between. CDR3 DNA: TGCGCCAGCAGCGCGGGAGTCTCATCCGGGGGCTACACCTTC. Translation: CASSAGVSSGGYTF.

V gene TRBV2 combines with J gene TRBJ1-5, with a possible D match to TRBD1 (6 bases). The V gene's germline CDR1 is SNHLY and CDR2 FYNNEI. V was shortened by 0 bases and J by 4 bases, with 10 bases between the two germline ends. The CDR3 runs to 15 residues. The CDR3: CASSEAGGENQPQHF. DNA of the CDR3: TGTGCCAGCAGTGAAGCCGGGGGCGAAAATCAGCCCCAGCATTTT. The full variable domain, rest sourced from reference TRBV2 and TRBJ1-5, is EPEVTQTPSHQVTQMGQEVILRCVPISNHLYFYWYRQILGQKVEFLVSFYNNEISEKSEIFDDQFSVERPDGSNFTLKIRSTKLEDSAMYFCASSEAGGENQPQHFGDGTRLSIL.

The CDR3 region is CASSQDPASRIQYF. The CDR3, as DNA: TGCGCCAGCAGCCAAGATCCTGCCAGTCGCATTCAGTACTTC. The V gene is TRBV4-1, the J gene TRBJ2-4; D ambiguous. The CDR3 is made up of 14 amino acids. With 0 bases removed from V and 9 bases from J, the gap between germline ends came to 12 bases. Per germline, CDR1 MGHRA and CDR2 YSYEKL.

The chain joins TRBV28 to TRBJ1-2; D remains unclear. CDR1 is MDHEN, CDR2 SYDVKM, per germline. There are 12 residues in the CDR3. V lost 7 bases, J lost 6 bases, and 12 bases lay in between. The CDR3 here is CASKLAQNGYTF. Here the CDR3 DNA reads TGTGCCAGCAAGTTGGCCCAGAATGGCTACACCTTC.

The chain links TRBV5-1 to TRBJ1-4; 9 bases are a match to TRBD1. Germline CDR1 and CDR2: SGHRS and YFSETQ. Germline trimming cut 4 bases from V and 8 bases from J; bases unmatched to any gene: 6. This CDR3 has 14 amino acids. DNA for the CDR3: TGCGCCAGCAGCCCCCGGACAGGGGTCGAAAAACTGTTTTTT. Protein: CASSPRTGVEKLFF.

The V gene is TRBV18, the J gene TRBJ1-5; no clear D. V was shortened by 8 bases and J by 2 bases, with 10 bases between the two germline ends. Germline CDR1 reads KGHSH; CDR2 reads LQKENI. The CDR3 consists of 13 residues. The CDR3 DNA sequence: TGTGCCAGCCAGATGGATCGCAATCAGCCCCAGCATTTT. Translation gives CASQMDRNQPQHF.

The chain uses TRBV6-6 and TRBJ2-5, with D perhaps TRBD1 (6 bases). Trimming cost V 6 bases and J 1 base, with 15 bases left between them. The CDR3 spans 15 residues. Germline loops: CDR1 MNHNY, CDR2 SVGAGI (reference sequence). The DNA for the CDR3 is TGTGCCAGCAGGTCTCAAGGACAGTTCCAAGAGACCCAGTACTTC. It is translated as CASRSQGQFQETQYF.

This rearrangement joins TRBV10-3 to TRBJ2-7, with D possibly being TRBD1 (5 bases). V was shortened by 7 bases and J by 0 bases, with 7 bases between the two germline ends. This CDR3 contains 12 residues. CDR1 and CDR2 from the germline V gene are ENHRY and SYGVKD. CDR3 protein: CAINDSSYEQYF. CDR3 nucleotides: TGTGCCATCAATGACAGCTCCTACGAGCAGTACTTC.

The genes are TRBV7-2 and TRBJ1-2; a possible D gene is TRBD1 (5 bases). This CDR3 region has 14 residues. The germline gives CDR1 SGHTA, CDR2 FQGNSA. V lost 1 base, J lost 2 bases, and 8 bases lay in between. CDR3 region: CASSLVEGNYGYTF. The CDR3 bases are TGTGCCAGCAGCTTAGTTGAGGGGAACTATGGCTACACCTTC.

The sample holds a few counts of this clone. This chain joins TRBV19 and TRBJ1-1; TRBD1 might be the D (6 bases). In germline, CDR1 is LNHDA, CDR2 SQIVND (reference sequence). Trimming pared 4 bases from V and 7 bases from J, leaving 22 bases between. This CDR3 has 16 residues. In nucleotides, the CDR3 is TGTGCCAGTAGTACCAAATCCCACCGGACAGATTTTGAAGCTTTCTTT. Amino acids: CASSTKSHRTDFEAFF.

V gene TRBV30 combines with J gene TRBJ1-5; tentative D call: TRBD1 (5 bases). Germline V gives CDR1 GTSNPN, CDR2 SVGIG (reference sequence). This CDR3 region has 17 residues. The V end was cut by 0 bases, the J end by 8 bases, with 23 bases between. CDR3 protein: CAWSVRWGGGGEEPQHF. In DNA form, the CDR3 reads TGTGCCTGGAGTGTACGATGGGGTGGCGGGGGGGAAGAGCCCCAGCATTTT.

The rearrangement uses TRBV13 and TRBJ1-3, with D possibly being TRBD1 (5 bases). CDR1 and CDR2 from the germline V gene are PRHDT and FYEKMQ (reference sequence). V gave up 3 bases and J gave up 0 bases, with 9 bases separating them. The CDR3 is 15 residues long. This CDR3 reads CASSLLGTSGNTIYF. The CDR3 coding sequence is TGTGCCAGCAGCTTGCTCGGGACCTCTGGAAACACCATATATTTT.

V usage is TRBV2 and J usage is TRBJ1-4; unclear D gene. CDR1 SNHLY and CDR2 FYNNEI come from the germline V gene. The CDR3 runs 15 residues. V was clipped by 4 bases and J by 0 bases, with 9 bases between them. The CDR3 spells CASSAASATNEKLFF. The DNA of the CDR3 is TGTGCCAGCAGTGCGGCAAGTGCAACTAATGAAAAACTGTTTTTT.

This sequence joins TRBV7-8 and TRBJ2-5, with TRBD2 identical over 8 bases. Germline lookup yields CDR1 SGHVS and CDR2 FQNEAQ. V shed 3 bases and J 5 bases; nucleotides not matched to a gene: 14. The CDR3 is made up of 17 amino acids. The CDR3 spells CASSFWARRGGLETQYF. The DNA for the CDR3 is TGTGCCAGCAGCTTCTGGGCTCGACGGGGGGGCCTGGAGACCCAGTACTTC.

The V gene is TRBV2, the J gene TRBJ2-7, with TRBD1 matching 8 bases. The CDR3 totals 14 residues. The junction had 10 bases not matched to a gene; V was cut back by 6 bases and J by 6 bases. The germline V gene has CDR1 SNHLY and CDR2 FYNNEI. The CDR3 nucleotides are TGTGCCAGCAGCTCGGACAGGGATGGGAGCGAGCAGTACTTC. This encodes CASSSDRDGSEQYF. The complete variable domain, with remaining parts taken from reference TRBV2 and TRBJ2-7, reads EPEVTQTPSHQVTQMGQEVILRCVPISNHLYFYWYRQILGQKVEFLVSFYNNEISEKSEIFDDQFSVERPDGSNFTLKIRSTKLEDSAMYFCASSSDRDGSEQYFGPGTRLTVT.

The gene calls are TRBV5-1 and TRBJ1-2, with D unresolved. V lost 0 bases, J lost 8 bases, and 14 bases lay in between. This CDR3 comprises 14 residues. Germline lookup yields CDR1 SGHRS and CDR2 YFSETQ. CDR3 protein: CASSLAMDARGYTF. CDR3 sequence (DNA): TGCGCCAGCAGCTTGGCCATGGACGCCCGGGGCTACACCTTC.

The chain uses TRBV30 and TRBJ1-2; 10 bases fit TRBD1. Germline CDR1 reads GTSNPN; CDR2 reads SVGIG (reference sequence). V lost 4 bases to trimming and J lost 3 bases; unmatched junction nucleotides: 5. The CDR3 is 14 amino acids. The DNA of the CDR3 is TGTGCCTGGACGACAGGGGGCGAATACTATGGCTACACCTTC. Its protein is CAWTTGGEYYGYTF.

CDR3 amino acids: CASKGRTRSPLHF. CDR3 DNA sequence: TGTGCCAGCAAAGGCAGGACTAGATCACCCCTCCACTTT. The chain is built from TRBV27 and TRBJ1-6; D is uncertain. V lost 7 bases to trimming and J lost 10 bases, with 14 bases between them. CDR1 is MNHEY and CDR2 is SMNVEV in the germline V gene (reference sequence). This CDR3 comprises 13 residues.

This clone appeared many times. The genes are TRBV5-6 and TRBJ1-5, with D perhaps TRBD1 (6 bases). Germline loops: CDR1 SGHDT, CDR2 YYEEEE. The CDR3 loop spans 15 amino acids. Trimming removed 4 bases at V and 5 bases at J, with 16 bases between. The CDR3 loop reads CASSPGGGLYQPQHF. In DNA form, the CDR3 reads TGTGCCAGCAGCCCTGGTGGGGGGCTTTATCAGCCCCAGCATTTT.

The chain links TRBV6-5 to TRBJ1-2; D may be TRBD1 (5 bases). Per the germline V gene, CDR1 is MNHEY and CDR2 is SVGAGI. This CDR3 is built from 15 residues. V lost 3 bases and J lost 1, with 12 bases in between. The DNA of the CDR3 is TGTGCCAGCAGTTATTCGGGCAGGGTTAACTATGGCTACACCTTC. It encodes CASSYSGRVNYGYTF.

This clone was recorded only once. DNA for the CDR3: TGTGCCAGCAGTTACTCGGCAGGGGGGTGGTACACTGAAGCTTTCTTT. Translating it yields CASSYSAGGWYTEAFF. V usage is TRBV6-5 and J usage is TRBJ1-1; 7 bases match TRBD1. V lost 0 bases to trimming and J lost 3 bases; unmatched junction nucleotides: 7. The CDR3 contains 16 residues. Per the germline V gene, CDR1 is MNHEY and CDR2 is SVGAGI.

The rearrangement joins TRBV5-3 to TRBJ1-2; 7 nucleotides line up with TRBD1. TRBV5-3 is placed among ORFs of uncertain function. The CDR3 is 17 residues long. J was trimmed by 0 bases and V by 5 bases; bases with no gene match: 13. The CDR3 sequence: CARRISYRGPTNYGYTF. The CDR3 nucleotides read TGTGCCAGAAGAATTAGTTACAGGGGCCCGACTAACTATGGCTACACCTTC.

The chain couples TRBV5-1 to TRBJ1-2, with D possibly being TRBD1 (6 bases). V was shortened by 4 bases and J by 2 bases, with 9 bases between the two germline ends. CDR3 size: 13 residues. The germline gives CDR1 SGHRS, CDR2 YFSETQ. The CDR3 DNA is TGCGCCAGCAGCCGGGACACAAACTATGGCTACACCTTC. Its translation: CASSRDTNYGYTF.

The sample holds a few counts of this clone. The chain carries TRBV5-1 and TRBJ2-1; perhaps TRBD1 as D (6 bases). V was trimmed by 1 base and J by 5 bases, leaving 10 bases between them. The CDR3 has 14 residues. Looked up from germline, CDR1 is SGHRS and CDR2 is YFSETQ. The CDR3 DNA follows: TGCGCCAGCAGCTTGACAGGGTCCAACAATGAGCAGTTCTTC. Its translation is CASSLTGSNNEQFF.

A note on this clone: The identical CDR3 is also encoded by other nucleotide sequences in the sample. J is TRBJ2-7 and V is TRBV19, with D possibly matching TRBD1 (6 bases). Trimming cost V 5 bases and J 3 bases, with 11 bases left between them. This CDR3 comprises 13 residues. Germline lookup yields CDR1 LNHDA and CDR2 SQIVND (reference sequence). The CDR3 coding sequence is TGTGCCAGTAGTCCCGGGACAAGCTACGAGCAGTACTTC. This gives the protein CASSPGTSYEQYF.

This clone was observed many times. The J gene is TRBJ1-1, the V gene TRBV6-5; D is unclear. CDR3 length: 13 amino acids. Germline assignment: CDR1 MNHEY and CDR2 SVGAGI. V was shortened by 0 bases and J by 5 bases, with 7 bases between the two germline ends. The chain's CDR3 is CASSYSPTTEAFF. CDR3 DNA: TGTGCCAGCAGTTACTCACCCACAACTGAAGCTTTCTTT.

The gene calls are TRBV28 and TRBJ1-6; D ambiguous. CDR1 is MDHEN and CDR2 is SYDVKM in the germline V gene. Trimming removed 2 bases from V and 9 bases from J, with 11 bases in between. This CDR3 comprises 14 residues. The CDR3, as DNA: TGTGCCAGCAGTTTAGTGGGGATCGGTTCACCCCTCCACTTT. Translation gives CASSLVGIGSPLHF.

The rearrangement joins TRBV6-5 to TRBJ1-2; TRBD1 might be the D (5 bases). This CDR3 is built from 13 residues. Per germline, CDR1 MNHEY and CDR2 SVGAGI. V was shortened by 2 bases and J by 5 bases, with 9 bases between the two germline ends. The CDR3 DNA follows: TGTGCCAGCAGTTACGGGGCTCAGTATGGCTACACCTTC. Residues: CASSYGAQYGYTF.

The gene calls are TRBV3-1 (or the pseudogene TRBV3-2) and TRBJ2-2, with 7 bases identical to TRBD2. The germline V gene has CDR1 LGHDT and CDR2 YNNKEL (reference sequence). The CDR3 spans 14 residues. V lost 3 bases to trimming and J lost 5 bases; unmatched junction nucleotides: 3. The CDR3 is CASSQGRETGELFF. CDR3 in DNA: TGTGCCAGCAGCCAGGGGAGGGAAACCGGGGAGCTGTTTTTT.

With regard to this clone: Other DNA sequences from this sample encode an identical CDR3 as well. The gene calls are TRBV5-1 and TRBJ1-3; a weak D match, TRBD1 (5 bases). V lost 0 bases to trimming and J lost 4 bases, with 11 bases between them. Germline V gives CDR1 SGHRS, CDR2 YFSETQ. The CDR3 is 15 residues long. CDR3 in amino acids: CASSLGAGSGNTIYF. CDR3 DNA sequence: TGCGCCAGCAGCTTGGGGGCAGGGTCCGGAAACACCATATATTTT.

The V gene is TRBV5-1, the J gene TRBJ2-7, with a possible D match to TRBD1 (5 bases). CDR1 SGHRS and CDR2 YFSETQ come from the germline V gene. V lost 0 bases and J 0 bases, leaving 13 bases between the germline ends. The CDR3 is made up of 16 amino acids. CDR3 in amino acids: CASSLGLGPLSYEQYF. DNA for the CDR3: TGCGCCAGCAGCTTGGGTCTGGGGCCCCTCTCCTACGAGCAGTACTTC.

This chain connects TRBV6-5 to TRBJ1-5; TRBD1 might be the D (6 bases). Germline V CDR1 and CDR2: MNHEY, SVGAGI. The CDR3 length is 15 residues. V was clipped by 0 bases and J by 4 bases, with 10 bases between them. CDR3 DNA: TGTGCCAGCAGTTACTCCGGGACACTAAATCAGCCCCAGCATTTT. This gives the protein CASSYSGTLNQPQHF.